This T cell receptor (beta chain) was sequenced during a study of blood T cell repertoires in COVID-19. As for the study in general: Sites in the United States, Italy and Spain provided acute and convalescent COVID-19 samples. T cells, B-cell-depleted T cells, or PBMCs supplied cDNA or gDNA.

Notes on this clone: Other DNA sequences in this sample translate to the same CDR3.

Looked up from germline, CDR1 is WNHNN and CDR2 is SYGVQD (reference sequence). The CDR3 runs 14 residues. Trimming shortened V by 2 bases and J by 0 bases, and 6 bases separated the two germline ends. Only in-frame clones appear in the TCRdb table, and some are missing; sequencing was by immunoSEQ multiplex PCR. In the table there are approximately 160,000 clones, around four fifths of which are singletons. The material sequenced was peripheral blood. The TCR was taken from a man aged 65-85 years who had recovered from COVID-19. V gene TRBV10-1 combines with J gene TRBJ2-3; D gene unclear. The CDR3 nucleotides read TGCGCCAGCAGTGAGACTTCTAGCACAGATACGCAGTATTTT. Protein: CASSETSSTDTQYF.